The rows below give T cell receptor beta chains drawn from one sample of a study of CD8 T cells in ankylosing spondylitis. MiXCR, applied by TCRdb to the 5' RACE reads, yields one record per CDR3 protein. The table shows under 550,000 distinct CDR3 sequences, with 25% to 30% occurring only once. What was sequenced was blood, either unsorted or a sorted T cell fraction (not recorded which). The origin of the receptors is a male donor with ankylosing spondylitis. CDR3s leave out the opening cysteine and the closing phenylalanine or tryptophan.

j_call v_call cdr3_aa
TRBJ1-5 TRBV6-5 ASSYSGTGNSNQPQH
TRBJ2-1 TRBV2 ASSERASGREYNEQF
TRBJ2-5 TRBV29-1 SVLVSNGETQY
TRBJ2-5 TRBV7-9 ASTTGAETQY
TRBJ1-2 TRBV18 ASSPDRVFGYT
TRBJ2-3 TRBV18 ASSRQESGSTDTQY
TRBJ2-4 TRBV12-3/TRBV12-4 ASSLGAGVNIQY
TRBJ2-1 TRBV20-1 SARDEVAGGEGEEQF
TRBJ1-1 TRBV12-3/TRBV12-4 ASSPSRDRTEAF
TRBJ2-2 TRBV5-1 ASSLEQGTTGELF
TRBJ1-5 TRBV24-1 ATSDTGGNQPQH
TRBJ2-5 TRBV5-5 ASTKLAGLSQETQY
TRBJ2-3 TRBV3-1 ASSQHGTDTQY
TRBJ2-1 TRBV7-2 ASSLHGNEQF
TRBJ1-1 TRBV7-9 ASSLDGYTEAF
TRBJ2-2 TRBV5-8 ASSRTSGSWVDGELF
TRBJ1-5 TRBV3-1 ASSQGTYNQPQH
TRBJ2-1 TRBV20-1 SARDRLAGTYYNEQF
TRBJ2-2 TRBV10-3 AIRETGNTGELF
TRBJ1-6 TRBV11-2 ASSAWGEGSPLH
TRBJ1-1 TRBV29-1 SVTTGGYTEAF
TRBJ2-1 TRBV7-2 ASSSQVRTTEEQF
TRBJ2-2 TRBV5-6 ASSTPGTRDTGELF
TRBJ1-3 TRBV20-1 SAGGTGTGNTIY
TRBJ2-1 TRBV11-2 ASSLGVWGREQF
TRBJ1-1 TRBV4-1 ASSQSKTAVSGEAF
TRBJ2-3 TRBV7-7 ASSLRLDGDTQY
TRBJ1-5 TRBV5-1 ASSLNTNSNQPQH
TRBJ2-7 TRBV15 ATRQREGQDEQY
TRBJ2-7 TRBV12-3/TRBV12-4 ASSGLAGGLYEQY
TRBJ2-5 TRBV24-1 ATSDAREAWETQY
TRBJ2-7 TRBV29-1 SADTGTGLQQY
TRBJ2-1 TRBV20-1 SAGSDEQF
TRBJ2-1 TRBV12-3/TRBV12-4 ASSRLAGGYDEQF
TRBJ2-5 TRBV20-1 SALAQETQY
TRBJ2-7 TRBV6-1 ASSAPRGPYEQY
TRBJ1-3 TRBV7-8 ASSTGQGSNTIY
TRBJ2-1 TRBV6-5 ASSFSGDHNEQF
TRBJ1-1 TRBV20-1 SAPRGQNTEAF
TRBJ2-2 TRBV15 ALGGGYTGELF
TRBJ1-2 TRBV25-1 ATGVMGGYT
TRBJ2-3 TRBV25-1 ASSESAGTRTSTDTQY
TRBJ2-3 TRBV5-1 ASSSVIAGVPDTQY
TRBJ1-5 TRBV12-3/TRBV12-4 ASSFTAGDQPQH
TRBJ2-5 TRBV4-1 ASSRTGGETQY
TRBJ1-2 TRBV5-1 ASSFGDRDRQGYT
TRBJ2-5 TRBV5-1 ASSPGLAGLETQY
TRBJ2-1 TRBV29-1 SVGDSLQF
TRBJ1-5 TRBV3-1 ASSQTGGVSQPQH
TRBJ1-5 TRBV12-3/TRBV12-4 ASRGDYSNQPQH
TRBJ2-3 TRBV10-3 AISGGVGITDTQY
TRBJ2-1 TRBV3-1 ASSPRGPNEQF
TRBJ2-2 TRBV30 ASNVAGQYTGELF
TRBJ1-1 TRBV5-1 ASSQRMNTEAF
TRBJ1-4 TRBV12-3/TRBV12-4 ASSLAGTKANEKLF
TRBJ2-2 TRBV2 ASRSGTGELF